This TCR beta chain was captured in a study of blood T cell repertoires in COVID-19. This study enrolled people aged about 18 to 95 from about 24 US geographic areas. Participants reported their clinical history, and cohort assignment relied on those reports. Recovered status in Cohort 3 required two negative PCRs, clearance, or symptom resolution. Under the authors' procedure: How many nucleated cells were present was estimated from reference gene primer amplification. Only in-frame clones appear in the TCRdb table, and some are missing; sequencing was by immunoSEQ multiplex PCR. V, J and clone size derive from that table, while D and trimming were established from the DNA sequence. The data hold around 160,000 clones, with about 80% observed a single time. The length of the CDR3 is 15 residues. V dropped 7 bases and J dropped 6 bases, with 16 bases sitting between them. The V gene's germline CDR1 is MNHNY and CDR2 SVGAGI (reference sequence).

V is TRBV6-6 and J is TRBJ1-6, with D perhaps matching TRBD1 (6 bases). The clonotype originates from an older woman who had recovered from COVID-19. What was sequenced was PBMCs or T cells enriched from blood (not recorded which). CDR3 protein: CASIQTQGVNSPLHF. The CDR3 region has the DNA TGTGCCAGCATCCAGACACAGGGTGTTAATTCACCCCTCCACTTT.